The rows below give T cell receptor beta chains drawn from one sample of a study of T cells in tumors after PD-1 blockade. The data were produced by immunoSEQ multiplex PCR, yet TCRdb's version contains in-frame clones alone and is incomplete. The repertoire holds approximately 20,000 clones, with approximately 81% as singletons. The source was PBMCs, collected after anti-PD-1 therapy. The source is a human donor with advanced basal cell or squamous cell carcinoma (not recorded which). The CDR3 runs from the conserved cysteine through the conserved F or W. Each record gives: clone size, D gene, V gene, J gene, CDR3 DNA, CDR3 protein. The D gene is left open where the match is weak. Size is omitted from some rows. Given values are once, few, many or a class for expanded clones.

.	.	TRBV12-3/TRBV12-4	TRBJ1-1	TGTGCCAGCAGTTTCGGGGGGGGCACTGAAGCTTTCTTT	CASSFGGGTEAFF
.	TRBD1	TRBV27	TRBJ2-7	TGTGCCAGCAGAAACCCGGGACAGGGGGCCTACGAGCAGTACTTC	CASRNPGQGAYEQYF
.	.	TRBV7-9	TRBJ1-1	TGTGCCAGCAGCTTAGTTGCAGGGAGGGCTGAAGCTTTCTTT	CASSLVAGRAEAFF
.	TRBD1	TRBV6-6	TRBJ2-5	TGTGCCAGCAGTGCCGAGACAGGGGTCGGTGAGACCCAGTACTTC	CASSAETGVGETQYF
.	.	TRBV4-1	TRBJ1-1	TGCGCCAGCAGCCAAGCGGAGGGATGGAACACTGAAGCTTTCTTT	CASSQAEGWNTEAFF
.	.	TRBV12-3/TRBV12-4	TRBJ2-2	TGTGCCAGCAGTTTACAGGTCACCGGGGAGCTGTTTTTT	CASSLQVTGELFF
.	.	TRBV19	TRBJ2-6	TGTGCCAGTAGTATATTTCCCGGTTGGGGGGTCTCCTTCTCTGGGGCCAACGTCCTGACTTTC	CASSIFPGWGVSFSGANVLTF
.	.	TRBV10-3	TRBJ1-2	TGTGCCATCAGTGACTTACAGGGAGCTAACTATGGCTACACCTTC	CAISDLQGANYGYTF
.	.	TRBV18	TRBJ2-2	TGTGCCACCCCCGAGGGGTCCGCCGGGGAGCTGTTTTTT	CATPEGSAGELFF
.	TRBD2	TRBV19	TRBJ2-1	TGTGCCAGTGGAATAATCAAGTGGGGCGGGGGTTTAGATGTTGATGAGCAGTTCTTC	CASGIIKWGGGLDVDEQFF
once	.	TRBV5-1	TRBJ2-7	TGCGCCAGCAGATATCAAAATGCCTACGAGCAGTACTTC	CASRYQNAYEQYF
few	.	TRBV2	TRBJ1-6	TGTGCCAGCAAGAACTCCTATAATTCACCCCTCCACTTT	CASKNSYNSPLHF
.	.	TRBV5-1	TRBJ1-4	TGCGCCAGCAGCTCTCAGGGACTCCCCCCACTTGGCCTTTGG	CASSSQGLPPLGLW
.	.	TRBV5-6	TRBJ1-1	TGTGCCAGCAGCCGAGGTGGGGCAGCTTTCTTT	CASSRGGAAFF
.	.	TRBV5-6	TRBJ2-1	TGTGCCAGCAGCTCCGAAGGGCCTTTGAATGAGCAGTTCTTC	CASSSEGPLNEQFF
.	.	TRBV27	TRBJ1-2	TGTGCCAGCAGTTACGCGCAGGGGACCTATGGCTACACCTTC	CASSYAQGTYGYTF
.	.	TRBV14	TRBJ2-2	TGTGCCAGCAGCCAACGGGAGAACGGCGTCGGGGAGCTGTTTTTT	CASSQRENGVGELFF
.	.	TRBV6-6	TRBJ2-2	TGTGCCAGCAGTTACCAGCCAATCACCAGGGAGCTGTTTTTT	CASSYQPITRELFF
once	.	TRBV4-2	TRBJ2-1	TGTGCCAGCAGCCAAGATAGCCCCAATGAGCAGTTCTTC	CASSQDSPNEQFF
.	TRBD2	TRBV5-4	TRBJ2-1	TGTGCCAGCAGCGCCGGGACTAGCACCAATGAGCAGTTCTTC	CASSAGTSTNEQFF
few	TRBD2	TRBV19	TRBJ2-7	TGTGCCAGTAGTATAGTGGGTAGCGGGAGCCGCTACGAGCAGTACTTC	CASSIVGSGSRYEQYF
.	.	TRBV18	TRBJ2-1	TGTGCCAGCGTTCAGGGGGGGTACAATGAGCAGTTCTTC	CASVQGGYNEQFF
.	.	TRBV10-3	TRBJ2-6	TGTGCCACTTTAATAGGTGGGGCCAACGTCCTGACTTTC	CATLIGGANVLTF
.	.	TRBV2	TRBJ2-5	TGTGCCAGCAGTGACAGGGGATACCAAGAGACCCAGTACTTC	CASSDRGYQETQYF
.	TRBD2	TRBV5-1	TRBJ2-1	TGCGCCAGCAGCTTGGAGGCGGGAGGTCCCTGGAATGAGCAGTTCTTC	CASSLEAGGPWNEQFF
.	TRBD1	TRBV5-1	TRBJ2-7	TGCGCCAGCAGTCAGGACAGGACTCGCGAGCAGTACTTC	CASSQDRTREQYF
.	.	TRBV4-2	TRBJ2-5	TGTGCCAGCAGCCAAGACCAACAGGGTGGCCAAGAGACCCAGTACTTC	CASSQDQQGGQETQYF
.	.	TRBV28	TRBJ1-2	TGTGCCAGCAGTTTGCACCGTAGGGACAATCGTGGCTACACCTTC	CASSLHRRDNRGYTF
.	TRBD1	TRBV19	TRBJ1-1	TGTGCCAGTGATCGACAGGGGCCAGCTTTCTTT	CASDRQGPAFF
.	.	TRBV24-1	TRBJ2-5	TGTGCCACCAGTGATTTGCAATTCGGGAGTGAAGAGACCCAGTACTTC	CATSDLQFGSEETQYF
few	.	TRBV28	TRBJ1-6	TGTGCCAGCAACCGGGGACCCAGTTCACCCCTCCACTTT	CASNRGPSSPLHF
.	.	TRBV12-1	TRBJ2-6	TGTGCCAGCAGCACGGGATTTCGGATGTCTGGGGCCAACGTCCTGACTTTC	CASSTGFRMSGANVLTF
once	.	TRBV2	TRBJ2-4	TGTGCCAGCAGTCCCCCCCGCGGAACCCTGGGAGCCAAAAACATTCAGTACTTC	CASSPPRGTLGAKNIQYF
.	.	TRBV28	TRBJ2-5	TGTGCCAGCAGGGGGGGCGGGGAGACCCAGTACTTC	CASRGGGETQYF
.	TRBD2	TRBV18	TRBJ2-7	TGTGCCAGCTCGCAAAATAGCGGGAGTTCCTACGAGCAGTACTTC	CASSQNSGSSYEQYF
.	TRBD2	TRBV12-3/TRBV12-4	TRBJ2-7	TGTGCCAGCGGGGGGGACTCCTACGAGCAGTACTTC	CASGGDSYEQYF
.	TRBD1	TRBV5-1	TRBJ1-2	TGCGCCAGCAGCAACATGACAGGGGGGGCCTATGGCTACACCTTC	CASSNMTGGAYGYTF
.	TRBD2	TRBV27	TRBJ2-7	TGTGCCAGCAGTCCTGGGACTAGCGGGAGCGTAACCTACGAGCAGTACTTC	CASSPGTSGSVTYEQYF
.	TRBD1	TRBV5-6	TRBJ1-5	TGTGCCAGCAGCGGGCGGGACAGCCATCAGCCCCAGCATTTT	CASSGRDSHQPQHF
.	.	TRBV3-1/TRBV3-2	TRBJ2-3	TGTGCCAGCAGCTCCCGGGCCCAAGATACGCAGTATTTT	CASSSRAQDTQYF
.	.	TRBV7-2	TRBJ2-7	TGTGCCAGCAGCCGCGACACGACCGGCTACGAGCAGTACTTC	CASSRDTTGYEQYF
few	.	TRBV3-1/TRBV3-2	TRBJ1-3	TGTGCCAGCAGCCAAGCCGGAAATATCGGAAACACCATATATTTT	CASSQAGNIGNTIYF
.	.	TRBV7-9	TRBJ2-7	TGTGCCAGCAGCTTAGTTCGGGGATCCTACGAGCAGTACTTC	CASSLVRGSYEQYF
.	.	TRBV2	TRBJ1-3	TGTGCCAGCAGTGATAGGGGCAGGGCGTCTGGAAACACCATATATTTT	CASSDRGRASGNTIYF
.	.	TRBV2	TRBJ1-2	TGTGCCAGCAGTGACAGAACCTATGGCTACACCTTC	CASSDRTYGYTF
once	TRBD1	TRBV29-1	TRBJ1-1	TGCAGCGTTGTGGGGACAGCGAACACTGAAGCTTTCTTT	CSVVGTANTEAFF
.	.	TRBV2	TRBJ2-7	TGTGCCAGCAGTGACCTGGGCTTCAACGAGCAGTACTTC	CASSDLGFNEQYF
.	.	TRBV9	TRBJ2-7	TGTGCCAGCAGCAACGGGGACCCCTCCGAGCAGTACTTC	CASSNGDPSEQYF
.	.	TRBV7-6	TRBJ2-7	TGTGCCAGCAGTTCTTTTACAGGGTACGAGCAGTACTTC	CASSSFTGYEQYF
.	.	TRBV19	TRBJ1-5	TGTGCCAGTAGTATGCCTGGGACATCCGTTTTGCCCCAGCATTTT	CASSMPGTSVLPQHF
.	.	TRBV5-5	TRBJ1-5	TGTGCCAGCAGCTTGTCGGGGGCTGTTCAGCCCCAGCATTTT	CASSLSGAVQPQHF
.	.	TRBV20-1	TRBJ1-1	TGCAGTGCTAGTCCCGTTAACACTGAAGCTTTCTTT	CSASPVNTEAFF
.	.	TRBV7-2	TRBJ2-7	TGTGCCAGCAGCTTAGGGGCTCAATACGAGCAGTACTTC	CASSLGAQYEQYF
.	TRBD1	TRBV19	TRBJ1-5	TGTGCCAGTAGGGACAGGGGGAACGGCAATCAGCCCCAGCATTTT	CASRDRGNGNQPQHF
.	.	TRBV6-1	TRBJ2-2	TGTGCCAGCAGTGAAGCGGTAATTGCGAACACCGGGGAGCTGTTTTTT	CASSEAVIANTGELFF